One TCR beta chain is described in this entry. This clone's antigen is unknown. One base away there is no much larger clone; base qualities are not given. V loses 8 bases, J loses 10 bases, and the germline ends lie 12 bases apart. From a lookup of the germline V gene, CDR1 and CDR2 are MDHEN and SYDVKM. From its cysteine to its phenylalanine, the CDR3 spans 12 amino acids. Of the read, only the CDR3 DNA is kept; its 36 bases are in frame from base 1. The data stem from a study of radiation and T cells in renal cell carcinoma (dated by TCRdb to between 2020 and 2021). In the study overall: Samples were obtained from a clinical trial, in which 15 Gy stereotactic body radiation therapy was delivered to primary renal cell carcinomas and nephrectomy was performed 4 weeks later. A total of 4,016,671 unique CDR3 nucleotide sequences, encoding fewer than 3,000,000 unique CDR3 amino acid sequences, were found across all 50 or so samples. In total, roughly 52 samples, comprising around 26 tumors and approximately 27 peripheral blood samples, were subjected to TCR beta sequencing.

TCR beta libraries were generated from genomic DNA with the immunoSEQ kit, following the manufacturer's recommendations. To prepare the libraries, a first multiplex PCR with proprietary primers was run, followed by a second PCR that added unique barcodes, and a bead cleanup was done after each round. Each sample batch included a kit-provided positive control reaction and a negative control reaction. The final libraries were assessed on an Agilent 4200 TapeStation D1000 ScreenTape, pooled by volume, and quantified by qPCR. Sequencing was performed on an Illumina NextSeq500 using a MidOutput 150-cycle cartridge, with 156 Read1 cycles, 15 Index1 cycles, and the kit custom primers. The pooled library was loaded at 0.9 to 1 pM with a 20% PhiX control spike-in. Regarding the original processing steps: The vendor-processed data were analyzed in R, and a clonotype was defined as all T cells that share the same CDR3 nucleotide sequence. For clone abundance analyses, frequencies were normalized to the 10,000 most abundant clones per sample. Before analysis, public T cell clones were removed, and these numbered fewer than five per sample on average. Tumor-enriched and baseline blood-enriched clonotypes were defined by at least a 32-fold difference in abundance between compartments. A beta-binomial differential abundance model was used to identify clonotypes that were expanded or contracted between blood time points. Similarity between tumor and blood repertoires was quantified using the Baroni-Urbani and Buser coefficient, and groups were compared with two-tailed Wilcoxon tests in R. Drawn from immuneACCESS, this table holds only the in-frame rearrangements with V and J called that TCRdb kept. Clones are partly lost; checked studies trace under half to an unresolved V gene and leave the rest unexplained. That table is the source of V, J and clone size, and D and trimming were worked out from the DNA. A total of roughly 80,000 clones appear in this sample, 70% to 90% of them only once. The ten biggest clones cover 20% to 25% of the sample.

Broader findings and caveats from the paper: Because pretreatment tumor biopsies were not available, the baseline intratumoral presence of clonotypes could not be determined. Because the trial had a single-armed design, the trial could not examine how radiation dose or scheduling affected the TCR repertoire. In blood, the top tumor clonotypes increased from baseline to 2 weeks after radiation and then shrank by 4 weeks, which suggests a temporary expansion of tumor-resident clones. Changes in the blood repertoire were not tracked past 4 weeks after treatment.

Interpreted using the paper, the time point label stands for: blood 2 weeks post-SBRT. This specimen's treatment or condition label, per the study, means: 15 Gy SBRT to primary tumor, nephrectomy 4 weeks later. To follow tumor-enriched clonotypes, serial peripheral blood was collected from radiation-treated patients at baseline and at 2 weeks and 4 weeks after SBRT. Every patient's renal cell carcinoma showed clear cell pathology. The QIAamp DNA Blood Mini Kit (Qiagen) was used to prepare genomic DNA for TCR sequencing. Only samples passing all quality control checks were included in the analyses. The sequence derives from a woman aged 45-65 years with renal cell carcinoma. The rearranged chain carries TRBV28 and TRBJ1-6; the D gene is not confidently resolved. The material was blood, obtained from a patient whose treatment included radiotherapy and nephrectomy. CDR3 protein: CASEGNESPLHF. The sequenced DNA: TGTGCCAGCGAAGGGAATGAATCACCCCTCCACTTT.